Shown below are 16 T cell receptor beta chains from a single sample sequenced in a study of blood T cell repertoires in COVID-19. Data came from immunoSEQ multiplex PCR; TCRdb stores just in-frame clones and leaves some out. The top ten hold under 25% of the sample, which has roughly 34,000 clones, about nine tenths seen once. Sequenced sample: peripheral blood. The receptor source for this set is a man older than 75 with acute or convalescent COVID-19.

This chain joins TRBV19 and TRBJ2-7, with 10 nucleotides matching TRBD2. The CDR3 contains 15 residues. V gave up 1 base and J gave up 2 bases; unmatched junction bases: 2. The germline V gene encodes CDR1 LNHDA and CDR2 SQIVND (reference sequence). The CDR3 loop reads CASSIGTSGTYEQYF. In DNA form, the CDR3 reads TGTGCCAGTAGTATAGGGACTAGCGGAACCTACGAGCAGTACTTC.

J is TRBJ1-5 and V is TRBV24-1; D call uncertain. V was clipped by 3 bases and J by 1 base, with 6 bases between them. The CDR3 sequence is 14 residues long. CDR1 and CDR2 from the germline V gene are KGHDR and SFDVKD. CDR3 amino acids: CATSDGQSNQPQHF. The CDR3 DNA reads TGTGCCACCAGTGATGGCCAAAGCAATCAGCCCCAGCATTTT.

This clone was seen once. The V gene is TRBV7-2, the J gene TRBJ2-2; 8 positions agree with TRBD1. The V and J ends lost 6 bases and 7 bases, in that order; junction bases with no gene match: 10. The V gene's germline CDR1 is SGHTA and CDR2 FQGNSA. This CDR3 has 15 residues. The CDR3: CASSYLTGGHGELFF. CDR3 nucleotide sequence: TGTGCCAGCAGTTACCTAACAGGGGGTCACGGGGAGCTGTTTTTT.

The V gene is TRBV6-4, the J gene TRBJ2-2, with a weak D call TRBD2 (6 bases). The germline V and J ends were trimmed by 5 bases and 6 bases, with 10 bases remaining between them. The CDR3 runs 13 residues. CDR1 and CDR2 from the germline V gene are MRHNA and SNTAGT. The CDR3 protein is CASSRDWAGELFF. The CDR3 DNA reads as TGTGCCAGCAGTCGGGACTGGGCCGGGGAGCTGTTTTTT.

The V call is TRBV6-1, the J call TRBJ2-7; TRBD2 agrees at 7 bases. The CDR3 is made up of 13 amino acids. With V trimmed by 3 bases and J by 5 bases, 4 bases remained unmatched. CDR1 and CDR2 from the germline V gene are MNHNS and SASEGT. CDR3 region: CASSEPGRNEQYF. The DNA of the CDR3 is TGTGCCAGCAGTGAGCCCGGGAGGAACGAGCAGTACTTC.

V is TRBV24-1 and J is TRBJ2-1, with TRBD1 identical over 7 bases. The CDR3 is 14 amino acids. The V gene's germline CDR1 is KGHDR and CDR2 SFDVKD. After removal of 10 bases from V and 3 bases from J, the junction contained 8 bases not matched to a gene. CDR3: CATSPRQGYNEQFF. In DNA form, the CDR3 reads TGTGCCACTTCCCCTCGACAGGGCTACAATGAGCAGTTCTTC.

The V and J genes are TRBV2 and TRBJ2-7, with D perhaps TRBD2 (6 bases). The V end was cut by 7 bases, the J end by 6 bases, with 19 bases between. Germline-derived CDR1 and CDR2 are SNHLY and FYNNEI. The CDR3 extends over 14 amino acids. The CDR3 nucleotides are TGTGCCAGCACTGGATCCAGGAGGGGAGGCGAGCAGTACTTC. It codes for CASTGSRRGGEQYF.

The CDR3: CASSINPGGAYGYTF. In DNA, the CDR3 is TGTGCCAGTAGTATAAACCCAGGAGGCGCCTATGGCTACACCTTC. The rearrangement uses TRBV19 and TRBJ1-2; D is unclear. Trimming took 2 bases from V and 4 from J, leaving 14 bases between them. This CDR3 contains 15 residues. From germline, CDR1 is LNHDA and CDR2 SQIVND (reference sequence).

The V call is TRBV9, the J call TRBJ2-3, with 13 bases fitting TRBD2. From germline, CDR1 is SGDLS and CDR2 YYNGEE. Trimming at V came to 0 bases and at J to 6 bases, leaving 7 bases not matched to a gene. The CDR3 runs 17 residues. The CDR3 bases are TGTGCCAGCAGCGTAGGGACTAGCGGGGGCATACGGGATACGCAGTATTTT. The encoded protein is CASSVGTSGGIRDTQYF.

This sequence joins TRBV27 and TRBJ2-3, with TRBD2 matching over 9 bases. CDR3 length equals 16 residues. The germline CDR1 and CDR2 sequences are MNHEY and SMNVEV (reference sequence). After removal of 1 base from V and 4 bases from J, the junction contained 6 bases not matched to a gene. CDR3 nucleotide sequence: TGTGCCAGCAGTTTATTCGCGGGGGGGCTGCCAGATACGCAGTATTTT. This encodes CASSLFAGGLPDTQYF.

This clone was recorded only once. The J gene is TRBJ2-5, the V gene TRBV19, with 7 bases aligning to TRBD2. There are 15 residues in the CDR3. The V gene's germline CDR1 is LNHDA and CDR2 SQIVND (reference sequence). The trim removed 7 bases at V and 5 bases at J, leaving 13 bases unmatched. The DNA for the CDR3 is TGTGCCAGTACCCAAGGAATGGGGCGGGGGGAGACCCAGTACTTC. Its protein product is CASTQGMGRGETQYF.

The V and J genes are TRBV7-6 and TRBJ1-4; D not certain. Germline V CDR1 and CDR2: SGHVS, FNYEAQ. CDR3 length: 15 residues. Trimming cost V 5 bases and J 4 bases, with 14 bases left between them. This CDR3 reads CASSPLVAVNEKLFF. As DNA, the CDR3 is TGTGCCAGCAGCCCCCTAGTGGCAGTTAATGAAAAACTGTTTTTT.

The chain uses TRBV18 and TRBJ1-6; 12 nucleotides align to TRBD1. Germline V gene lookup returns CDR1 KGHSH and CDR2 LQKENI. The CDR3 runs to 16 residues. V lost 6 bases and J lost 8; bases outside the gene matches: 8. This CDR3 reads CASSLGQGAVYSPLHF. For the CDR3, the DNA is TGTGCCAGCTCTCTGGGACAGGGGGCCGTGTATTCACCCCTCCACTTT.

The DNA for the CDR3 is TGTGCCAGTAGTAGGGGGCTTAATAGCAATCAGCCCCAGCATTTT. Translated, it gives CASSRGLNSNQPQHF. The chain combines TRBV19 with TRBJ1-5; a weak D match, TRBD1 (6 bases). From germline, CDR1 is LNHDA and CDR2 SQIVND (reference sequence). This CDR3 has 15 residues. Trimming removed 4 bases at V and 0 bases at J, with 10 bases between.

The rearrangement joins TRBV6-1 to TRBJ1-2; perhaps TRBD1 as D (5 bases). Trimming left V 3 bases short and J 7 bases short, with 15 bases between. The CDR3 loop spans 14 amino acids. Germline CDR1 reads MNHNS; CDR2 reads SASEGT. The CDR3 is CASSDGRGVRGYTF. CDR3 bases: TGTGCCAGCAGTGATGGGCGGGGGGTGCGTGGCTACACCTTC.

This clone came up once. The V and J genes are TRBV18 and TRBJ2-2, with D perhaps matching TRBD1 (6 bases). Germline V lookup: CDR1 KGHSH, CDR2 LQKENI. V was shortened by 1 base and J by 3 bases, with 15 bases between the two germline ends. This CDR3 contains 17 residues. CDR3 loop: CASSPRGRGYDTGELFF. DNA of the CDR3: TGTGCCAGCTCACCACGCGGCAGGGGCTACGACACCGGGGAGCTGTTTTTT.